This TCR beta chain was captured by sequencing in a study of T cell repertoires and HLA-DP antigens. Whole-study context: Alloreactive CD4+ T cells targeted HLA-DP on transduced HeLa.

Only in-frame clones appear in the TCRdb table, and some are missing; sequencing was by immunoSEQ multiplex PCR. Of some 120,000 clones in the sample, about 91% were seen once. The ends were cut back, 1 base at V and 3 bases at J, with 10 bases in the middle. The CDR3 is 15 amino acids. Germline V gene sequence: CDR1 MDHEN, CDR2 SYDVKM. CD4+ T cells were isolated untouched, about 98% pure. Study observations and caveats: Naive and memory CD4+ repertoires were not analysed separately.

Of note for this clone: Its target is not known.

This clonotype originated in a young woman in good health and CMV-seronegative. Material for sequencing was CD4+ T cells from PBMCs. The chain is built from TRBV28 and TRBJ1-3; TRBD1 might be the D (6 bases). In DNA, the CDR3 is TGTGCCAGCAGTTTATTGGACAGAGTTGGAAACACCATATATTTT. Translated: CASSLLDRVGNTIYF.